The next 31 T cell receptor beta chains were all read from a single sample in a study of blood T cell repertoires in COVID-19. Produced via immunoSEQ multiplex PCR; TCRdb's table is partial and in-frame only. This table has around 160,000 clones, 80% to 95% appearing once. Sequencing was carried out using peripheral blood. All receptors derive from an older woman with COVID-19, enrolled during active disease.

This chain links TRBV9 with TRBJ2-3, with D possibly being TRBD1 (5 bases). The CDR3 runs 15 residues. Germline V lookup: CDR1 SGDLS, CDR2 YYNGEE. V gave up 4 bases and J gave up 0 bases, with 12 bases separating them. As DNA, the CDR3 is TGTGCCAGCAGCCCACAGGCCAGTAGCACAGATACGCAGTATTTT. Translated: CASSPQASSTDTQYF.

DNA for the CDR3: TGTGCCAGCAGCACACTCACAGGGATCGGGTCACCCCTCCACTTT. This sequence encodes CASSTLTGIGSPLHF. The V call is TRBV11-2, the J call TRBJ1-6; possibly TRBD1 for D (6 bases). Trimming took off 5 bases at V and 10 bases at J, with 18 bases between the two ends. The germline V gene encodes CDR1 SGHAT and CDR2 FQNNGV. The CDR3 consists of 15 residues.

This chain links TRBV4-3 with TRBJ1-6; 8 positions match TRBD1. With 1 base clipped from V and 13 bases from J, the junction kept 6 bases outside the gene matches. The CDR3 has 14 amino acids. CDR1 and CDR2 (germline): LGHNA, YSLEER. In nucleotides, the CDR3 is TGCGCCAGCAGCCAAGGGCAGGGGGCTTATCCCCTCCACTTT. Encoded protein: CASSQGQGAYPLHF.

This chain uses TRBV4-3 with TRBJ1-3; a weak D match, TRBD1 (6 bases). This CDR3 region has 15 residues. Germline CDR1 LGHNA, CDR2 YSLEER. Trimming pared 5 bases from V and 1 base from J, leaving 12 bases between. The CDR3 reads CASSKAGTSGNTIYF. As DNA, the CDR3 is TGCGCCAGCAGCAAGGCTGGGACATCTGGAAACACCATATATTTT.

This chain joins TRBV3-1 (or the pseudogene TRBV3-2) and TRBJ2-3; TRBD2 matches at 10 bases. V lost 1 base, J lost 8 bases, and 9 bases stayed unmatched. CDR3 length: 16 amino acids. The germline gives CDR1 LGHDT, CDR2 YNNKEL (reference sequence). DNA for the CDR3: TGTGCCAGCAGCCAAGCTAGCGGGGGCCTAGCGGGTACGCAGTATTTT. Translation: CASSQASGGLAGTQYF.

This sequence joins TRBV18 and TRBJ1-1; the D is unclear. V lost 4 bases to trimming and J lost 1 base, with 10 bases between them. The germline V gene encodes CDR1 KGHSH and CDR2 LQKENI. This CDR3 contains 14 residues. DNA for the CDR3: TGTGCCAGCTCACAGAGCTCAGGGAACACTGAAGCTTTCTTT. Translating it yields CASSQSSGNTEAFF.

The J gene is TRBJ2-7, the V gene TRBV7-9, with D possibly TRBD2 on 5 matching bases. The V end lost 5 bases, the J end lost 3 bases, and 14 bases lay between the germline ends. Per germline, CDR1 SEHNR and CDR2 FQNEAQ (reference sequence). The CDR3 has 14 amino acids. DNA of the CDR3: TGTGCCAGCAGCCACCCCCCGGGGATCTACGAGCAGTACTTC. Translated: CASSHPPGIYEQYF.

CDR3 in amino acids: CAWSVSQVGSKAFF. The DNA for the CDR3 is TGTGCCTGGAGTGTAAGCCAGGTTGGGAGTAAGGCTTTCTTT. The V gene is TRBV30, the J gene TRBJ1-1; D call uncertain. V lost 0 bases and J 11 bases, leaving 19 bases between the germline ends. Germline-derived CDR1 and CDR2 are GTSNPN and SVGIG (reference sequence). The CDR3 consists of 14 residues.

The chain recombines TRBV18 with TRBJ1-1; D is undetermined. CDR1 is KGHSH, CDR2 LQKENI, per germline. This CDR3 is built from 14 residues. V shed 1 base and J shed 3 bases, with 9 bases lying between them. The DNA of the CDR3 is TGTGCCAGCTCACCACGACGGGAGGACACTGAAGCTTTCTTT. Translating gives CASSPRREDTEAFF. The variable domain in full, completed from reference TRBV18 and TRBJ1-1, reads NAGVMQNPRHLVRRRGQEARLRCSPMKGHSHVYWYRQLPEEGLKFMVYLQKENIIDESGMPKERFSAEFPKEGPSILRIQQVVRGDSAAYFCASSPRREDTEAFFGQGTRLTVV.

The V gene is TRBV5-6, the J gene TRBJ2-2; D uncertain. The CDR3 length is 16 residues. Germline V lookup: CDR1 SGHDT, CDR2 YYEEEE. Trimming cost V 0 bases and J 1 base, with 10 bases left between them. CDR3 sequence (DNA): TGTGCCAGCAGCTTGGTTGTGCGGATGAACACCGGGGAGCTGTTTTTT. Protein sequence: CASSLVVRMNTGELFF.

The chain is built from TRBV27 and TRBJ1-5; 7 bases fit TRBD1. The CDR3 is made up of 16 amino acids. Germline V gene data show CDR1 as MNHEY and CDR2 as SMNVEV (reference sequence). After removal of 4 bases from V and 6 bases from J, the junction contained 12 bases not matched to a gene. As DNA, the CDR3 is TGTGCCAGCAGTTCTATAGCAGGGGCAGGGGGTCAGCCCCAGCATTTT. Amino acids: CASSSIAGAGGQPQHF.

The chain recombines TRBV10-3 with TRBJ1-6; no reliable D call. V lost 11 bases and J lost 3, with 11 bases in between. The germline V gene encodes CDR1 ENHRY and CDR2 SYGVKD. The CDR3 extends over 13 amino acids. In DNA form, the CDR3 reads TGTGCCTCCAGCGCGGTCTATAATTCACCCCTCCACTTT. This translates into CASSAVYNSPLHF.

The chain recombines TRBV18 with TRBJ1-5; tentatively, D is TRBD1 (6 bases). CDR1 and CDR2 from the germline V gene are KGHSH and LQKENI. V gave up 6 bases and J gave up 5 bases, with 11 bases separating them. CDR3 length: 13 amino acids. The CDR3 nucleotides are TGTGCCAGCTCGGGGGGGCTCGATCAGCCCCAGCATTTT. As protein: CASSGGLDQPQHF.

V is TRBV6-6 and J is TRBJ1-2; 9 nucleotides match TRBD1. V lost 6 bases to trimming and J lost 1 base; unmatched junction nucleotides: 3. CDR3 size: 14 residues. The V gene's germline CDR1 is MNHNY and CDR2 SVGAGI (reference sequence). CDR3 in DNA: TGTGCCAGCAGCCGGGACAGGGTTAACTATGGCTACACCTTC. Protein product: CASSRDRVNYGYTF.

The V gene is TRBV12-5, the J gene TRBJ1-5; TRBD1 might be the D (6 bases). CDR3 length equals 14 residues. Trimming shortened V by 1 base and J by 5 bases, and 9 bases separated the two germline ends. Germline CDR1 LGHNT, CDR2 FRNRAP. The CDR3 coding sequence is TGTGCTAGTGGTTTGGAGGGGGGGTATCAGCCCCAGCATTTT. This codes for CASGLEGGYQPQHF.

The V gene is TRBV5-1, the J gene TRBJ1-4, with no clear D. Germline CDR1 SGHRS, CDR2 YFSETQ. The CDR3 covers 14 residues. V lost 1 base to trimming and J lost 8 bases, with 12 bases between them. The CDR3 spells CASSLIAAGEKLFF. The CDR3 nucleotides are TGCGCCAGCAGCTTGATAGCGGCGGGGGAAAAACTGTTTTTT.

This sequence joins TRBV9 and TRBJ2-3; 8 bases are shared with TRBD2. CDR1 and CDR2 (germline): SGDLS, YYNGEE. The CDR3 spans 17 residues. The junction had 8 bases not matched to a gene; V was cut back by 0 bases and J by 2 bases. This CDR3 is CASSVARGGRNTDTQYF. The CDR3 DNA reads TGTGCCAGCAGCGTAGCTCGGGGGGGGCGGAACACAGATACGCAGTATTTT.

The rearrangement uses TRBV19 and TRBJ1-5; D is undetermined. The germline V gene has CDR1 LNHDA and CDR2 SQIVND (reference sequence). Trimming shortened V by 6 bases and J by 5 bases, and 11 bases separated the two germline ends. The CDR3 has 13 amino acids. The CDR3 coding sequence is TGTGCCAGTAGCGTAGCAATGGATCAGCCCCAGCATTTT. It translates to CASSVAMDQPQHF.

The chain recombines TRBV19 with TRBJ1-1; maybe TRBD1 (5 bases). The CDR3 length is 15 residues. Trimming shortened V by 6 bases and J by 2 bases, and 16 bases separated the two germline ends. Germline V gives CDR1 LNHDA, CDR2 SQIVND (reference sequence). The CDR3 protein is CASRAPGGVNTEAFF. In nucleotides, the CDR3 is TGTGCCAGTAGGGCTCCGGGGGGGGTTAACACTGAAGCTTTCTTT.

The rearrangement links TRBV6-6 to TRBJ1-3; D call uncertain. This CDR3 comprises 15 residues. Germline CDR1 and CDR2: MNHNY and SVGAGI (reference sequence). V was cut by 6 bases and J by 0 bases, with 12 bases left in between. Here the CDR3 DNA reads TGTGCCAGCAGGGAGGGTGGGAGCTCTGGAAACACCATATATTTT. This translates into CASREGGSSGNTIYF.

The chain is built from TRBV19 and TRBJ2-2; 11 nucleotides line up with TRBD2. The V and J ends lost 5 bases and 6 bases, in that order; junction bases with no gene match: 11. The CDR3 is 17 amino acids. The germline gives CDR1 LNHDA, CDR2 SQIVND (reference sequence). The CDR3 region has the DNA TGTGCCAGTAGTCTACGACTAGCGGGGTCCCTCGCCGGGGAGCTGTTTTTT. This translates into CASSLRLAGSLAGELFF.

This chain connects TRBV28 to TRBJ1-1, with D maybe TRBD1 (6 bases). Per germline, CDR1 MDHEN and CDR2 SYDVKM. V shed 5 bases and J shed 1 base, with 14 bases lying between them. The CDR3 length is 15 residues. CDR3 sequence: CASSPPAGANTEAFF. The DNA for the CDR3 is TGTGCCAGCAGTCCCCCCGCAGGGGCGAACACTGAAGCTTTCTTT.

The CDR3 DNA follows: TGTGCCAGCAGTGAATGGGTGGCAGGTTACCAAGAGACCCAGTACTTC. The encoded protein is CASSEWVAGYQETQYF. The V and J genes are TRBV25-1 and TRBJ2-5; no clear D gene. Germline CDR1 MGHDK, CDR2 SYGVNS. With 1 base removed from V and 0 bases from J, the gap between germline ends came to 12 bases. This CDR3 is 16 amino acids long.

CDR3 amino acids: CASSPFILSGDNYGYTF. The CDR3 DNA sequence: TGTGCCAGCTCACCATTTATTTTGTCAGGCGATAACTATGGCTACACCTTC. J is TRBJ1-2 and V is TRBV18, with no clear D. With 2 bases removed from V and 1 base from J, the gap between germline ends came to 17 bases. Germline assignment: CDR1 KGHSH and CDR2 LQKENI. The CDR3 runs to 17 residues.

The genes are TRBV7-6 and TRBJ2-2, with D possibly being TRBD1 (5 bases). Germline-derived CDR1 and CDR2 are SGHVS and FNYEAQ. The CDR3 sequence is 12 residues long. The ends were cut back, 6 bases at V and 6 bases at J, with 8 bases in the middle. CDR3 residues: CASRIRAGELFF. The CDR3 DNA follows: TGTGCCAGCAGGATCAGGGCCGGGGAGCTGTTTTTT.

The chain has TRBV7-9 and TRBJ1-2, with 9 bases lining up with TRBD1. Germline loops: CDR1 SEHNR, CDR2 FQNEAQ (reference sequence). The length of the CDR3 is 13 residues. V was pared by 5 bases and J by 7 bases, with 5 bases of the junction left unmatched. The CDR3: CASSRGQGRGYTF. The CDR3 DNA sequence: TGTGCCAGCAGCCGGGGACAGGGACGTGGCTACACCTTC.

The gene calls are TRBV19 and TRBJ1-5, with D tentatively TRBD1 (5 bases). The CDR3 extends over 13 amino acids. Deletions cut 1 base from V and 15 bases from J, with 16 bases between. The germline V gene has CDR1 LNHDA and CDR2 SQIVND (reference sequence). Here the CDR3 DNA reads TGTGCCAGTAGTATAGGAAGTCAGGGCCTATGGCATTTT. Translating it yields CASSIGSQGLWHF.

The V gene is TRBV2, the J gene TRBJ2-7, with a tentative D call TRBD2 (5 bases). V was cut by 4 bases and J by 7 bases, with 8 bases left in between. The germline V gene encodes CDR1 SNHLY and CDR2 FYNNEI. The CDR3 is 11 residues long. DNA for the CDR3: TGTGCCAGCAGTGGCGGAGGAGAGCAGTACTTC. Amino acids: CASSGGGEQYF. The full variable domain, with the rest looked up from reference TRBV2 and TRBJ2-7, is EPEVTQTPSHQVTQMGQEVILRCVPISNHLYFYWYRQILGQKVEFLVSFYNNEISEKSEIFDDQFSVERPDGSNFTLKIRSTKLEDSAMYFCASSGGGEQYFGPGTRLTVT.

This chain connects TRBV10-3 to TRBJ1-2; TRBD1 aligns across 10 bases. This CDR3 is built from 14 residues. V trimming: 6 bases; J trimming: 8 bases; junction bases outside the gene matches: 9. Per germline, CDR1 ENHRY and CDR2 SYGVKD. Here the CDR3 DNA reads TGTGCCATCAGGGAAGACAGGGGGCCCGTGGGCTACACCTTC. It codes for CAIREDRGPVGYTF.

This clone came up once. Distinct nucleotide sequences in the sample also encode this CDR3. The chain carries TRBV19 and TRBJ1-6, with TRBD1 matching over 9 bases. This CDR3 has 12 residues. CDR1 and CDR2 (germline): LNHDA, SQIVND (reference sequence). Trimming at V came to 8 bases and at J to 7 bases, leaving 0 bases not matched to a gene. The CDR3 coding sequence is TGTGCCAGTGGACAGGGGAATTCACCCCTCCACTTT. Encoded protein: CASGQGNSPLHF.

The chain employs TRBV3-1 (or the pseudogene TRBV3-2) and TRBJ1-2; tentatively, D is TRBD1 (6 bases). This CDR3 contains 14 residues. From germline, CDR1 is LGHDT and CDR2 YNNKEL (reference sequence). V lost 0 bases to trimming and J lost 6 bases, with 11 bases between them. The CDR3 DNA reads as TGTGCCAGCAGCCAAGATTTAGGGGGAGATGGCTACACCTTC. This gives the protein CASSQDLGGDGYTF.